This T cell receptor (beta chain) came from a study of T cell responses to AZD1222 COVID-19 vaccine. General study findings and limits: Recipients of two AZD1222 doses showed rising Spike-specific TCR breadth and depth. Nearly half of spike-specific TCRs reportedly target variant regions that are unmutated in the B.1.351 and B.1.1.7 variants. The peak T cell response came first, and repertoires were sampled only after it. Clonal diversity was possibly underestimated, and white British individuals and females predominated among donors.

Concerning this clone: Antigen: not known.

Repertoires were generated with immunoSEQ multiplex PCR, while TCRdb's copy carries only in-frame clones and drops some. The repertoire consists of tens of thousands of clones, with more than 70% occurring once and the leading ten covering around 20%. From germline, CDR1 is MNHNS and CDR2 SASEGT. Trimming cost V 1 base and J 2 bases; bases outside gene matches: 5. The CDR3 consists of 15 residues. The sample was peripheral blood, taken on day 0 of AZD1222 vaccination. The J gene is TRBJ2-7, the V gene TRBV6-1, with 7 nucleotides matching TRBD2. The sequence was obtained from an adult in good health. This CDR3 reads CASSEGPSGAYEQYF. The CDR3 DNA follows: TGTGCCAGCAGTGAAGGTCCTAGCGGAGCCTACGAGCAGTACTTC.